These 20 T cell receptor beta chains were sequenced from one sample in a study of post-analysis software for immune sequencing data. Incorporated into the TCR beta cDNA libraries were unique molecular identifiers, which served to reduce PCR and sequencing biases. TCRdb redid the calling of the PCR reads with MiXCR, one entry per CDR3 protein. In the table there are approximately 440,000 distinct CDR3 sequences, roughly 46% of which are singletons. General study findings and limits: Five TRBV segments, TRBV5-6, TRBV5-1 and TRBV20-1 among them, were found more frequent in patients than controls.

Their antigens remain unidentified. Sequencing was performed on blood. These receptor sequences come from a girl between 5 and 17 years old with multiple sclerosis.

The genes are TRBV4-1 and TRBJ2-3; D gene ambiguous. V dropped 3 bases and J dropped 0 bases, with 10 bases sitting between them. Germline CDR1 reads MGHRA; CDR2 reads YSYEKL. This CDR3 comprises 15 residues. This CDR3 reads CASSHPKASTDTQYF. The CDR3 DNA is TGCGCCAGCAGCCACCCTAAGGCTAGCACAGATACGCAGTATTTT.

The chain couples TRBV6-6 to TRBJ1-5; tentatively, D is TRBD1 (6 bases). The CDR3 runs 14 residues. Germline CDR1 and CDR2: MNHNY and SVGAGI (reference sequence). Trimming took 5 bases from V and 4 from J, leaving 12 bases between them. This CDR3 is CASSPLDRNQPQHF. CDR3 bases: TGTGCCAGCAGTCCCCTGGACAGAAATCAGCCCCAGCATTTT.

This sequence joins TRBV6-5 and TRBJ1-5; no clear D. V dropped 2 bases and J dropped 0 bases, with 5 bases sitting between them. Germline V lookup: CDR1 MNHEY, CDR2 SVGAGI. The CDR3 runs 14 residues. CDR3 in amino acids: CASSYGDSNQPQHF. DNA of the CDR3: TGTGCCAGCAGTTACGGGGATAGCAATCAGCCCCAGCATTTT.

The chain is built from TRBV28 and TRBJ2-7; 10 bases agree with TRBD1. Looked up from germline, CDR1 is MDHEN and CDR2 is SYDVKM. Germline trimming cut 5 bases from V and 3 bases from J; bases unmatched to any gene: 10. CDR3 length: 16 residues. This CDR3 reads CASSPGGDRGIYEQYF. The CDR3 region has the DNA TGTGCCAGCAGTCCCGGAGGGGACAGGGGTATCTACGAGCAGTACTTC.

The chain employs TRBV28 and TRBJ2-5; 7 positions match TRBD1. This CDR3 region has 14 residues. Trimming took 5 bases from V and 1 from J; bases not matched to a gene: 4. Germline lookup yields CDR1 MDHEN and CDR2 SYDVKM. The CDR3 DNA reads TGTGCCAGCAGTACATGGGACAGCCAAGAGACCCAGTACTTC. Translating it yields CASSTWDSQETQYF.

This chain joins TRBV20-1 and TRBJ2-1; 9 bases are a match to TRBD2. CDR1 DFQATT and CDR2 SNEGSKA come from the germline V gene (reference sequence). V shed 1 base and J 13 bases; nucleotides not matched to a gene: 17. CDR3 size: 16 residues. In DNA form, the CDR3 reads TGCAGTGCTAGAGCTGGAGGGGCGGGAGGGACGGAGACCCAGTTCTTC. Translated, it gives CSARAGGAGGTETQFF.

The rearrangement joins TRBV15 to TRBJ2-1; 9 bases line up with TRBD2. Germline CDR1 LNHNV, CDR2 YYDKDF (reference sequence). Trimming at V came to 2 bases and at J to 2 bases, leaving 4 bases not matched to a gene. CDR3 length: 16 residues. CDR3: CATSRIAGEAYNEQFF. The CDR3 coding sequence is TGTGCCACCAGCAGAATAGCGGGAGAGGCCTACAATGAGCAGTTCTTC.

This clonotype appeared a few times. This chain joins TRBV3-1 and TRBJ2-1; D gene ambiguous. There are 14 residues in the CDR3. Germline-derived CDR1 and CDR2 are LGHDT and YNNKEL (reference sequence). The ends were cut back, 2 bases at V and 4 bases at J, with 9 bases in the middle. The DNA for the CDR3 is TGTGCCAGCAGCCAAAGTCTTAGTTACAATGAGCAGTTCTTC. Translation: CASSQSLSYNEQFF.

Only a few counts were recorded for this clonotype. The gene calls are TRBV4-1 and TRBJ1-2; D is possibly TRBD1 (5 bases). CDR3 length equals 15 residues. The V and J ends lost 4 bases and 0 bases respectively, with 12 bases between them. Looked up from germline, CDR1 is MGHRA and CDR2 is YSYEKL. The CDR3: CASSPLTVPNYGYTF. The CDR3 nucleotides read TGCGCCAGCAGCCCCCTGACAGTGCCTAACTATGGCTACACCTTC.

This clonotype occurred many times. CDR3: CSATGQEGYEQYF. Written as DNA, the CDR3 is TGCAGTGCTACCGGACAGGAGGGCTACGAGCAGTACTTC. The chain couples TRBV20-1 to TRBJ2-7; the D gene is possibly TRBD1 (7 bases). The CDR3 sequence is 13 residues long. Looked up from germline, CDR1 is DFQATT and CDR2 is SNEGSKA (reference sequence). V shed 4 bases and J shed 3 bases, with 13 bases lying between them.

V and J are TRBV29-1 and TRBJ2-7; TRBD1 is a possible D gene (6 bases). The CDR3 extends over 12 amino acids. The V gene lost 7 bases and the J gene lost 5 bases, with 15 bases spanning the gap. The germline V gene encodes CDR1 SQVTM and CDR2 ANQGSEA. The CDR3 DNA reads TGCAGCGCTCAACAGGGCGCCAACGAGCAGTACTTC. It encodes CSAQQGANEQYF.

There are a few counts of this clonotype. The chain recombines TRBV5-1 with TRBJ2-7; TRBD1 might be the D (5 bases). The CDR3 spans 15 residues. Germline V gene lookup returns CDR1 SGHRS and CDR2 YFSETQ. The V end was cut by 0 bases, the J end by 6 bases, with 16 bases between. The CDR3 here is CASSLALGEDPEQYF. DNA for the CDR3: TGCGCCAGCAGCTTGGCCCTAGGGGAAGACCCCGAGCAGTACTTC.

This clonotype was detected only a few times. The chain joins TRBV7-8 to TRBJ1-6; no clear D gene. This CDR3 region has 15 residues. Trimming left V 5 bases short and J 9 bases short, with 17 bases between. CDR1 SGHVS and CDR2 FQNEAQ come from the germline V gene. CDR3 sequence: CASSLGGELGSPLHF. The CDR3 DNA is TGTGCCAGCAGCCTTGGTGGCGAACTGGGTTCACCCCTCCACTTT.

This clonotype was found once. This rearrangement joins TRBV7-9 to TRBJ1-2; D not certain. The V gene's germline CDR1 is SEHNR and CDR2 FQNEAQ (reference sequence). V was cut by 7 bases and J by 4 bases, with 10 bases left in between. The CDR3 is 12 residues long. CDR3 in DNA: TGTGCCAGCACCTCAGACATCTATGGCTACACCTTC. Translation: CASTSDIYGYTF.

This chain connects TRBV21-1 to TRBJ2-7. TRBV21-1 is an annotated pseudogene. The CDR3 covers 14 residues. The CDR3 loop reads CASSKVWGTYEQYF. CDR3 nucleotides: TGTGCCAGCAGCAAAGTGTGGGGAACCTACGAGCAGTACTTC.

A few counts support this clonotype. The chain recombines TRBV20-1 with TRBJ2-1, with 8 nucleotides matching TRBD2. The CDR3 has 16 amino acids. CDR1 is DFQATT and CDR2 is SNEGSKA in the germline V gene (reference sequence). V shed 0 bases and J 8 bases; nucleotides not matched to a gene: 12. The CDR3 here is CSAREQDGAGVYEQFF. The CDR3 nucleotides are TGCAGTGCTAGAGAACAAGACGGAGCGGGAGTATATGAGCAGTTCTTC.

This clonotype was detected once. The junction and the germline gene differ at one end; a read error may be behind it. J is TRBJ2-4 and V is TRBV6-2 or TRBV6-3, with 7 nucleotides matching TRBD1. Germline V gives CDR1 MNHEY, CDR2 SVGEGT. The CDR3 is made up of 13 amino acids. The CDR3: CACSHSTGSIQYF. The CDR3 DNA follows: TGTGCCTGCAGTCATTCGACAGGGAGCATTCAGTACTTC.

The chain carries TRBV18 and TRBJ1-1, with D tentatively TRBD1 (5 bases). Per the germline V gene, CDR1 is KGHSH and CDR2 is LQKENI. V was cut by 0 bases and J by 5 bases, with 10 bases left in between. The CDR3 totals 14 residues. The CDR3 loop reads CASSPPNGGTEAFF. CDR3 DNA: TGTGCCAGCTCACCACCGAACGGGGGGACTGAAGCTTTCTTT. Supplemented by reference TRBV18 and TRBJ1-1, the full variable domain reads NAGVMQNPRHLVRRRGQEARLRCSPMKGHSHVYWYRQLPEEGLKFMVYLQKENIIDESGMPKERFSAEFPKEGPSILRIQQVVRGDSAAYFCASSPPNGGTEAFFGQGTRLTVV.

V gene TRBV6-1 combines with J gene TRBJ1-5, with D possibly TRBD1 on 6 matching bases. The V end lost 9 bases, the J end lost 0 bases, and 9 bases lay between the germline ends. Germline CDR1 and CDR2: MNHNS and SASEGT. CDR3 size: 13 residues. The CDR3 DNA reads TGTGCCAGTTCACAGGGTAGCAATCAGCCCCAGCATTTT. Its translation: CASSQGSNQPQHF.

In DNA, the CDR3 is TGCGCCAGCAGCAGTACCGGGATTAACGAGCAGTACTTC. It codes for CASSSTGINEQYF. The V gene is TRBV5-1, the J gene TRBJ2-4, with D maybe TRBD2 (5 bases). The DNA end is more similar to TRBJ2-7, so the J call may be wrong. This CDR3 contains 13 residues. CDR1 is SGHRS, CDR2 YFSETQ, per germline.